This is a list of T cell receptor beta chains from one sample in a study of beta chain features in type 1 diabetes. TCRdb's table, derived via immunoSEQ multiplex PCR, lists solely in-frame clones and lacks some. The table has about 150,000 clones, approximately 8.1% seen once; the top ten hold about 0.9%. Sequences were obtained from central memory CD4+ T cells from blood. The receptors here all came from a woman aged 40 to 50 with type 1 diabetes. The CDR3 runs from the conserved cysteine through the conserved F or W. D genes are given only for firm matches. Expanded clones get a size class; other rows say once, few or many, or leave the size out.

d_call	clone_size	v_call	j_call	cdr3_aa	cdr3_nt
TRBD1	once	TRBV6-5	TRBJ2-1	CASSAFRDSDNEQFF	TGTGCCAGCAGTGCCTTTCGGGACAGCGACAATGAGCAGTTCTTC
NA	few	TRBV4-1	TRBJ2-3	CASRRQLDATDTQYF	TGCGCCAGCAGACGACAACTAGATGCGACAGATACGCAGTATTTT
TRBD1	NA	TRBV5-1	TRBJ1-1	CASSHRDRARTEAFF	TGCGCCAGCAGCCACCGGGACAGGGCTCGGACTGAAGCTTTCTTT
NA	NA	TRBV5-5	TRBJ2-3	CASSLRGDTQYF	TGTGCCAGCAGCCTCCGAGGAGATACGCAGTATTTT
NA	NA	TRBV4-1	TRBJ1-4	CASSIKGRLDEKLFF	TGCGCCAGCAGCATCAAGGGGCGACTGGATGAAAAACTGTTTTTT
TRBD2	NA	TRBV7-2	TRBJ2-7	CASSPQAGLSYEQYF	TGTGCCAGCAGCCCCCAAGCGGGACTCTCCTACGAGCAGTACTTC
TRBD2	NA	TRBV9	TRBJ2-2	CASSRAGDSGELFF	TGTGCCAGCAGCAGGGCGGGAGATTCCGGGGAGCTGTTTTTT
NA	few	TRBV28	TRBJ1-2	CASSLRQYGYTF	TGTGCCAGCAGTTTGAGACAGTATGGCTACACCTTC
NA	NA	TRBV4-3	TRBJ1-2	CASSQTGINYGYTF	TGCGCCAGCAGCCAAACGGGGATTAACTATGGCTACACCTTC
TRBD2	few	TRBV29-1	TRBJ2-5	CSATLAGVRETQYF	TGCAGCGCCACTTTAGCGGGAGTGCGAGAGACCCAGTACTTC
TRBD1	NA	TRBV25-1	TRBJ1-6	CASSGHRGNNSPLHF	TGTGCCAGCAGTGGCCACAGGGGGAATAATTCACCCCTCCACTTT
NA	many	TRBV29-1	TRBJ2-5	CSMGVEGAETQYF	TGCAGTATGGGCGTGGAGGGCGCGGAGACCCAGTACTTC